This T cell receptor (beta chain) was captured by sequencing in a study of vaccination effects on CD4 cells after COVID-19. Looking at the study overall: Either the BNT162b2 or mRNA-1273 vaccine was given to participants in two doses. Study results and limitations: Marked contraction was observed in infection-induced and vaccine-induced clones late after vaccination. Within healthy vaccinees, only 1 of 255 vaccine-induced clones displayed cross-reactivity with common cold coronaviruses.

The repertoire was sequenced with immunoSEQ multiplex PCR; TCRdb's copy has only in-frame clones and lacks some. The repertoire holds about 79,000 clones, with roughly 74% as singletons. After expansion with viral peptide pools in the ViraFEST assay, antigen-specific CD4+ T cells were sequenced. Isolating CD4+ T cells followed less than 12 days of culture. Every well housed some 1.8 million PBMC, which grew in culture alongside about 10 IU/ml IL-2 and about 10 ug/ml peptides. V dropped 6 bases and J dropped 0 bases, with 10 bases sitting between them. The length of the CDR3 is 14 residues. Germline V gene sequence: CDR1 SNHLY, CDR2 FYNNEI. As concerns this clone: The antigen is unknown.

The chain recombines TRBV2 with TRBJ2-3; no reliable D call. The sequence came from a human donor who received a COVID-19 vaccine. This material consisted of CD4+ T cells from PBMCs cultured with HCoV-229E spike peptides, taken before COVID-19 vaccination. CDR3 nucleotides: TGTGCCAGCAGGTCCCTCTCTAGCACAGATACGCAGTATTTT. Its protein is CASRSLSSTDTQYF.